This T cell receptor beta chain was captured by sequencing in a study of blood T cell repertoires in COVID-19. In the study overall: Sample material is recorded as cDNA or gDNA derived from T cells, B-cell-depleted T cells, or PBMCs.

This study enrolled people aged 18 to 89 from approximately 25 US geographic areas. Participants reported their clinical history, and cohort assignment relied on those reports. This CDR3 spans 15 amino acids. With 2 bases clipped from V and 6 bases from J, the junction kept 5 bases outside the gene matches. Looked up from germline, CDR1 is SGHTA and CDR2 is FQGNSA. Original processing notes: Amplification with reference gene primers provided the estimates of nucleated cell counts. The protocol was immunoSEQ multiplex PCR, while the TCRdb copy is restricted to in-frame clones and leaves out a portion. For V, J and clone size, that table is used; D and trimming come from the DNA. The table includes 380,000 or so clones, approximately 91% detected once.

Material for sequencing was PBMCs or T cells enriched from blood (not recorded which). The genes are TRBV7-2 and TRBJ2-3; TRBD2 matches at 10 bases. The clonotype comes from a woman between 40 and 55 years old with acute COVID-19. The CDR3 is CASSLKRGGRDTQYF. The DNA for the CDR3 is TGTGCCAGCAGCTTAAAGCGGGGGGGCCGGGATACGCAGTATTTT.